This T cell receptor beta chain was sequenced in a study of T cell responses to AZD1222 COVID-19 vaccine (dated by TCRdb to the early 2020s). Context from the whole study: A total of about 230 trial participants underwent TCR sequencing, of whom 200 to 220 received two doses of AZD1222 and about 25 received two doses of the MenACWY control vaccine. Enrollment into the trials was organized by age into subgroups of 18-55, 56-69 and 70-plus years, and those subgroups contained roughly 150, 30 and 60 TCR-sequenced participants, respectively. The paper as a whole reports these results and caveats: Because no day 14 peak-response samples were available, the repertoires could be characterized only after the peak T cell response. After two AZD1222 doses, spike-specific TCR breadth and depth were significantly higher than at day 0 and than in MenACWY recipients. The vaccine-associated CD4 TCRs covered the entire spike protein, and the dominant responses fell in regions 160-218 and 743-854. Participants were mostly white British and included more females than males, and it was suggested by the authors that clonal diversity may have been underestimated. Conclusions about previously exposed vaccinees are limited because only six or seven AZD1222 recipients were SARS-CoV-2 seropositive at baseline. Nearly half of unique spike-specific TCRs reportedly recognized epitopes outside regions mutated in the B.1.351 and B.1.1.7 variants. In the small 56-69-year group, the increase in depth fell short of significance, most likely because of low power.

V is clipped by 5 bases and J by 8 bases, and the sequence between their germline boundaries is 18 bases long. The germline V gene specifies MDHEN as CDR1 and SYDVKM as CDR2. The CDR3 covers 14 residues, taking in both the cysteine and the phenylalanine. Just CDR3 DNA is preserved here, 42 bases in frame from base 1. With regard to this clone: Its antigen is currently not known. One base away there is no much larger clone; base qualities are not given.

The sample's time point label, decoded: baseline before first vaccination. The sample's treatment or condition label, decoded: meningococcal conjugate vaccine given as trial control. Vaccinee samples came from UK trials COV001 and COV002, including a single-blind randomized controlled phase 2/3 trial of AZD1222 (ChAdOx1 nCoV-19) in healthy adults. For TCRbeta chain sequencing, PBMC samples from trial participants were taken at day 0 and at day 28 after the second dose. The CDR3 regions of human TCRbeta chains were analyzed by immunosequencing. In the paper's pipeline: Repertoire TCRs were checked for matches against a reference library of SARS-CoV-2-specific TCRs that had been generated using the MIRA antigen-specificity platform. Breadth meant the fraction of unique TCRs that were SARS-CoV-2-associated, whereas depth meant the fraction of total T cells that were SARS-CoV-2-associated. Using the MIRA data, every spike-specific TCR was mapped to the spike region that the TCR reacted to and assigned to either a CD4 or a CD8 class. Log10-transformed breadth and depth values were compared by one-way ANOVA with Sidak's multiple comparisons tests. What TCRdb holds here is the immuneACCESS table cut down to in-frame rearrangements. Part of the clones is not present; checked against another copy, under half of the missing clones reflect an unresolved V gene, and the others are unexplained. That table is the source of V, J and clone size, and D and trimming were worked out from the DNA. Counted in this sample were about 90,000 clones; around 91% of them appeared once. Clones ranked in the top ten supply 5.2% of the sample.

In this chain, TRBV28 is recombined with TRBJ1-2, with an unclear D gene assignment. The source was peripheral blood, collected on day 0 of MenACWY control vaccination. This receptor was taken from an adult in good health. The DNA is as follows: TGTGCCAGCAGTCCCCCGGGCGGCTCTGGGGGCTACACCTTC. Translation gives CASSPPGGSGGYTF.